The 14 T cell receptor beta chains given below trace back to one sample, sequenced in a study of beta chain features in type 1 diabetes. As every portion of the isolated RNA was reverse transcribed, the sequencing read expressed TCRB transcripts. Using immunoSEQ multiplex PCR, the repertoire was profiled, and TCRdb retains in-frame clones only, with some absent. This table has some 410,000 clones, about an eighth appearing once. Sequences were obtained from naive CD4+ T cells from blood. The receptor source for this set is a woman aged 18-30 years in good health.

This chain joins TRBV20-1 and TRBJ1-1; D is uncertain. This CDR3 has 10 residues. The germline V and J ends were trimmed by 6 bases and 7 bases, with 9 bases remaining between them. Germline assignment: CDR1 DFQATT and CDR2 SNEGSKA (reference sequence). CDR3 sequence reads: CSAAQLEAFF. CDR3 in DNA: TGCAGTGCCGCTCAGCTTGAAGCTTTCTTT.

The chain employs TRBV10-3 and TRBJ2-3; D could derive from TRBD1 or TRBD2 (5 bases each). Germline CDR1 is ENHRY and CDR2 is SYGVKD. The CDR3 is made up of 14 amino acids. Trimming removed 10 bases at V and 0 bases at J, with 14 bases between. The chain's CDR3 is CATQRDPSTDTQYF. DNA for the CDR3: TGTGCCACCCAACGGGACCCGAGCACAGATACGCAGTATTTT.

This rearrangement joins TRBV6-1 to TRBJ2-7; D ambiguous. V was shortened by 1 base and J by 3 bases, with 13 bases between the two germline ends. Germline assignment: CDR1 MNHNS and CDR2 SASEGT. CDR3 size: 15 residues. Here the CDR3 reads CASSEGLAGRYEQYF. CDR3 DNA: TGTGCCAGCAGTGAAGGGTTGGCAGGACGCTACGAGCAGTACTTC.

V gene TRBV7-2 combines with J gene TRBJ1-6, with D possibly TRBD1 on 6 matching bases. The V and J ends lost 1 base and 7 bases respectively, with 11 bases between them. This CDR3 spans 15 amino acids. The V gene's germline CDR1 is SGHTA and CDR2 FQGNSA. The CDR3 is CASSLGAGVNSPLHF. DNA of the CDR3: TGTGCCAGCAGCTTAGGAGCAGGGGTCAATTCACCCCTCCACTTT.

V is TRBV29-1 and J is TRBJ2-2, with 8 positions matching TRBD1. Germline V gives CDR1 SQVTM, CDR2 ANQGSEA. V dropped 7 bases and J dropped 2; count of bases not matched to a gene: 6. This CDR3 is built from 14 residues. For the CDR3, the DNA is TGCAGCGCAGTGACAGGGGTCAACACCGGGGAGCTGTTTTTT. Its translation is CSAVTGVNTGELFF.

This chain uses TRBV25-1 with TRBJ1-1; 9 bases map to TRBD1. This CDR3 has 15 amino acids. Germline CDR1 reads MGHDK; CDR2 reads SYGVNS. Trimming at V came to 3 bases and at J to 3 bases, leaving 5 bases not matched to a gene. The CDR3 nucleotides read TGTGCCAGCAGTGACTCCCGGACAGGGGACACTGAAGCTTTCTTT. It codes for CASSDSRTGDTEAFF.

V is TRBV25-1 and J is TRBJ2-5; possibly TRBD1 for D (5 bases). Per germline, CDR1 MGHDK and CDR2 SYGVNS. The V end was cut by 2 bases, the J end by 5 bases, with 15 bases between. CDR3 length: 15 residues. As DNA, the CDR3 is TGTGCCAGCAGTGAAATGGGGCACCCTCTGGAGACCCAGTACTTC. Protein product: CASSEMGHPLETQYF.

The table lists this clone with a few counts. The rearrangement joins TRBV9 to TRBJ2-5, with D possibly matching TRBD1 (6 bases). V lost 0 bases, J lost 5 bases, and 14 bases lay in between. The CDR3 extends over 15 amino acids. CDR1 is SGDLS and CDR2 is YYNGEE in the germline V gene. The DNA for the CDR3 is TGTGCCAGCAGCGTAGTCTCAGGGGTTCGGGAGACCCAGTACTTC. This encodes CASSVVSGVRETQYF. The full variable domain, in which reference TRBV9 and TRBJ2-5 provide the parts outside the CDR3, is DSGVTQTPKHLITATGQRVTLRCSPRSGDLSVYWYQQSLDQGLQFLIQYYNGEERAKGNILERFSAQQFPDLHSELNLSSLELGDSALYFCASSVVSGVRETQYFGPGTRLLVL.

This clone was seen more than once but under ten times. The CDR3 sequence: CASSSHLREGHDEQYF. The CDR3 nucleotides read TGTGCCAGCAGCTCCCACCTGAGGGAGGGCCACGACGAGCAGTACTTC. V usage is TRBV7-6 and J usage is TRBJ2-7, with TRBD2 identical over 7 bases. Germline V gene sequence: CDR1 SGHVS, CDR2 FNYEAQ. Trimming at V came to 4 bases and at J to 5 bases, leaving 14 bases not matched to a gene. The CDR3 covers 16 residues.

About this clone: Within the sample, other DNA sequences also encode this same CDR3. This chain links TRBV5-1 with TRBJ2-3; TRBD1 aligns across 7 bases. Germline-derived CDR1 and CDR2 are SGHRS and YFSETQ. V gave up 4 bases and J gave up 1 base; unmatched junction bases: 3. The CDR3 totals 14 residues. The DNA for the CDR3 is TGCGCCAGCAGCCGGACAGGAGGCACAGATACGCAGTATTTT. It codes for CASSRTGGTDTQYF.

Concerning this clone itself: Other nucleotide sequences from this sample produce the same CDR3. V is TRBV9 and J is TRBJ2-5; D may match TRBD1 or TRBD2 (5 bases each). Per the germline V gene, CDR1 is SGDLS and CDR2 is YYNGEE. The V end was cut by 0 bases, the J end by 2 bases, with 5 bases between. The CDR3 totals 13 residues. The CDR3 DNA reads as TGTGCCAGCAGCGTAGGGGGGCAAGAGACCCAGTACTTC. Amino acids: CASSVGGQETQYF.

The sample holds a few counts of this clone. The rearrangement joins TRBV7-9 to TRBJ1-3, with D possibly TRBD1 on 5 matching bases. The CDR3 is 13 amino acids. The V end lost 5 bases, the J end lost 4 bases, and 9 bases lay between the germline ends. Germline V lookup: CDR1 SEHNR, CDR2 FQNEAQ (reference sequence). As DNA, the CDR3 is TGTGCCAGCAGCACGGGACGAGGAAACACCATATATTTT. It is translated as CASSTGRGNTIYF. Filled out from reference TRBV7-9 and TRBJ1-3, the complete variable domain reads DTGVSQNPRHKITKRGQNVTFRCDPISEHNRLYWYRQTLGQGPEFLTYFQNEAQLEKSRLLSDRFSAERPKGSFSTLEIQRTEQGDSAMYLCASSTGRGNTIYFGEGSWLTVV.

The CDR3 DNA is TGTGCCAGCAGCGCCGGGACAGTGGCCTACGAGCAGTACTTC. Its protein is CASSAGTVAYEQYF. V is TRBV9 and J is TRBJ2-7; TRBD1 matches at 7 bases. Trimming cost V 3 bases and J 2 bases; bases outside gene matches: 5. This CDR3 contains 14 residues. Germline CDR1 SGDLS, CDR2 YYNGEE.

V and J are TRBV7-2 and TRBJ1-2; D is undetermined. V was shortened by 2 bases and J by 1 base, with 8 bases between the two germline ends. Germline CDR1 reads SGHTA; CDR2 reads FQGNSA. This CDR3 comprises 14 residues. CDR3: CASSLTPVNYGYTF. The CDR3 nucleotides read TGTGCCAGCAGCTTAACACCCGTTAACTATGGCTACACCTTC.